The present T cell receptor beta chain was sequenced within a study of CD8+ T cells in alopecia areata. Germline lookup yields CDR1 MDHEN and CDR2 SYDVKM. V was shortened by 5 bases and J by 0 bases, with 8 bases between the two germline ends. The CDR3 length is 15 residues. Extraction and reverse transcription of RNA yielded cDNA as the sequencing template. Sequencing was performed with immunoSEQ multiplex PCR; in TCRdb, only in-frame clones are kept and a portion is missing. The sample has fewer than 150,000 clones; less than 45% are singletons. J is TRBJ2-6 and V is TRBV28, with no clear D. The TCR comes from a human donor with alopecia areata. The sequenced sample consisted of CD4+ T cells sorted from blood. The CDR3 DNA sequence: TGTGCCAGCAGTGAAGCCCGCTCTGGGGCCAACGTCCTGACTTTC. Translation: CASSEARSGANVLTF.